This T cell receptor beta chain was documented in a study of blood T cell repertoires in COVID-19. The overall study: COVID-19 samples collected from the United States, Italy and Spain covered acute and convalescent phases. PBMCs, B-cell-depleted T cells, or T cells provided the cDNA or gDNA that made up the material.

As handled by the study authors: Reference gene primer amplification gave estimated nucleated cell counts. The protocol was immunoSEQ multiplex PCR, while the TCRdb copy is restricted to in-frame clones and leaves out a portion. Clone size and the V and J calls come from that table; the DNA yielded D and trimming. Of about 56,000 clones in the sample, 89% were seen once. This CDR3 is 19 amino acids long. V lost 2 bases and J lost 8, with 25 bases in between. Germline CDR1 SEHNR, CDR2 FQNEAQ (reference sequence). This sequence joins TRBV7-9 and TRBJ1-6; maybe TRBD1 (6 bases). The receptor was derived from a human donor in a cohort sampled during active COVID-19. Input material: peripheral blood. CDR3 nucleotide sequence: TGTGCCAGCAGCTTATTAGGGAGACCCACAGGGAGTCCATATTCACCCCTCCACTTT. The encoded protein is CASSLLGRPTGSPYSPLHF.